The clone carrying this T cell receptor beta chain was detected a few times. Extracted RNA was reverse transcribed, and the resulting cDNA served as sequencing template. Profiled with immunoSEQ multiplex PCR; TCRdb holds only in-frame clones, not every one. The sample includes 200,000 to 250,000 clones, more than 45% seen only once; the top ten take 1.5% to 2%. Germline V gene sequence: CDR1 KGHSH, CDR2 LQKENI. The CDR3 totals 15 residues. The ends were cut back, 3 bases at V and 6 bases at J, with 15 bases in the middle. Treatment reported: oral pan-JAK inhibitor, 5-10 mg twice daily. The data belong to a study of CD8+ T cells in alopecia areata. Across the study: A regimen of oral tofacitinib, 5 to 10 mg twice daily, was given to treated patients. Severity scores in treated patients reflected the percentage of scalp affected.

The V and J genes are TRBV18 and TRBJ2-1; a weak D match, TRBD1 (5 bases). The sample was CD4+ T cells sorted from blood, taken at week 4, from a patient treated with tofacitinib. The sequence was collected from a human donor with alopecia areata. The CDR3 DNA reads as TGTGCCAGCTCACCTTACGACAGTAACCGCAATGAGCAGTTCTTC. Amino acid sequence: CASSPYDSNRNEQFF.